These T cell receptor beta chains were read from a single sample in a study of CD8+ T cells in alopecia areata. Measured with immunoSEQ multiplex PCR; TCRdb has only the in-frame clones, and not every one. Among about 180,000 clones listed, about 61% were seen once. The material sequenced was CD4+ T cells sorted from blood, taken at roughly week 55, from a patient treated with tofacitinib. Receptor source: a human donor with alopecia areata. Both conserved end residues are part of each CDR3. A D gene is named only where the DNA matches it firmly. Size is stated for part of the rows, as once, few or many counts, or as a class when the clone is expanded.

V gene,D gene,J gene,clone size,CDR3 length,CDR3 DNA,CDR3 protein
TRBV27,TRBD1,TRBJ2-7,.,14,TGTGCCAGCAGACTGGACAGGGTTCCCTACGAGCAGTACTTC,CASRLDRVPYEQYF
TRBV18,.,TRBJ1-5,.,15,TGTGCCAGCTCAGCAGGGTATCGTGGCAATCAGCCCCAGCATTTT,CASSAGYRGNQPQHF
TRBV30,.,TRBJ1-4,.,12,TGTGCCTGTGGGAGGGAAGGTGAAAAACTGTTTTTT,CACGREGEKLFF
TRBV25-1,TRBD1,TRBJ2-1,.,14,TGTGCCAGCAGTGAGGGGACAGGGATCGATGAGCAGTTCTTC,CASSEGTGIDEQFF
TRBV29-1,TRBD1,TRBJ1-5,few,13,TGCAGCGTCGGACAGGGAGGCAATCAGCCCCAGCATTTT,CSVGQGGNQPQHF
TRBV30,.,TRBJ2-7,.,14,TGTGCCTGGACTCAAAAGACAGTATTCCACGAGCAGTACTTC,CAWTQKTVFHEQYF
TRBV7-2,.,TRBJ1-4,.,10,TGTGCCAGCGCCGTGACAAGACTGTTTTTT,CASAVTRLFF
TRBV7-9,.,TRBJ2-6,once,19,TGTGCCAGCAGCCTAAGCGGACGCACCTACTCCTCTGGGGCCAACGTCCTGACTTTC,CASSLSGRTYSSGANVLTF
TRBV29-1,.,TRBJ1-2,.,13,TGCAGCGTGAGCCAGGGGATGAACTATGGCTACACCTTC,CSVSQGMNYGYTF
TRBV5-1,TRBD2,TRBJ2-3,few,16,TGCGCCAGCAGCTTGAGGGGAGCGGGGGACACAGATACGCAGTATTTT,CASSLRGAGDTDTQYF
TRBV5-6,.,TRBJ2-7,few,11,TGTGCCAGCAGCATTAGACAGGAGCAGTACTTC,CASSIRQEQYF
TRBV5-1,.,TRBJ1-1,few,12,TGCGCCAGCACCGGTGACAGGACAGAAGCTTTCTTT,CASTGDRTEAFF
TRBV7-2,.,TRBJ1-1,.,15,TGTGCCAGCAGCTTACGCTGGCGGGCCGGGGCTGAAGCTTTCTTT,CASSLRWRAGAEAFF
TRBV6-5,TRBD1,TRBJ1-2,.,13,TGTGCCAGCAGACTACAGGGGACCTATGGCTACACCTTC,CASRLQGTYGYTF
TRBV30,.,TRBJ2-7,.,15,TGTGCCTGGAGTGTCCGGACGGCCGGTCCGGGCGAGCAGTACTTC,CAWSVRTAGPGEQYF
TRBV29-1,.,TRBJ2-2,.,16,TGCAGCGTTGAATCAGGGGCAGGGGCGAACACCGGGGAGCTGTTTTTT,CSVESGAGANTGELFF
TRBV11-2,TRBD1,TRBJ2-7,few,14,TGTGCCAGCAGCGAAACAGGGGGGACCTACGAGCAGTACTTC,CASSETGGTYEQYF
TRBV20-1,.,TRBJ2-1,.,11,TGCAGTGCTAGAGAGGGCGATGAGCAGTTCTTC,CSAREGDEQFF
TRBV7-3,.,TRBJ2-3,many,12,TGTGCCAGCAGCCAGGGAGGAGATACGCAGTATTTT,CASSQGGDTQYF
TRBV23-1,.,TRBJ2-4,.,16,TGCGCCAGCAGTCAATGTTGGGGGGACGACAAAAACATTCAGTACTTC,CASSQCWGDDKNIQYF
TRBV28,TRBD1,TRBJ1-2,.,15,TGTGCCAGCAATCCGGGACAGGGAACCAACTATGGCTACACCTTC,CASNPGQGTNYGYTF
TRBV5-1,.,TRBJ2-2,.,14,TGCGCCAGCAGCTTGGAACAGCTCTACGGGGAGCTGTTTTTT,CASSLEQLYGELFF
TRBV27,.,TRBJ2-1,.,14,TGTGCCAGCAGTTTCTTCTCAGAAAGCAATGAGCAGTTCTTC,CASSFFSESNEQFF
TRBV5-6,.,TRBJ2-5,.,13,TGTGCCAGCAGCCCGGGGGACGGGGAGACCCAGTACTTC,CASSPGDGETQYF
TRBV30,.,TRBJ1-6,.,15,TGTGCCTGGAGTGCGGGAGGCAGAATTAATTCACCCCTCCACTTT,CAWSAGGRINSPLHF
TRBV7-7,TRBD1,TRBJ2-3,few,14,TGTGCTAGCCATCCGGGACAGGGGACAGATACGCAGTATTTT,CASHPGQGTDTQYF
TRBV20-1,.,TRBJ2-1,.,11,TGCAGTGCCCGTCCGAACAATGAGCAGTTCTTC,CSARPNNEQFF
TRBV5-1,TRBD1,TRBJ2-1,few,19,TGCGCCAGCAGCTTGGGGACAGGGGGAAGTCTTAGCTCCTACAATGAGCAGTTCTTC,CASSLGTGGSLSSYNEQFF
TRBV30,.,TRBJ2-1,.,19,TGTGCCTGGAGTGTACCTTACCCCACGACTAGGGCCCCCTACAATGAGCAGTTCTTC,CAWSVPYPTTRAPYNEQFF
TRBV29-1,TRBD1,TRBJ1-2,.,11,TGCAGCGTTGATGGGACAGTGGGCTACACCTTC,CSVDGTVGYTF
TRBV30,TRBD1,TRBJ1-1,.,12,TGTGCACGGGACAGGGGGCCTGTTGAAGCTTTCTTT,CARDRGPVEAFF
TRBV5-1,TRBD1,TRBJ2-1,.,14,TGCGCCAGCAGCTTGGGGGACAGTTACAATGAGCAGTTCTTC,CASSLGDSYNEQFF
TRBV15,TRBD2,TRBJ2-5,.,15,TGTGCCACCAGCACCTTAGCGGGGACTCAAGAGACCCAGTACTTC,CATSTLAGTQETQYF
TRBV9,TRBD2,TRBJ2-4,.,15,TGTGCCAGCAGCGTAGGAGGGACTACCAAAAACATTCAGTACTTC,CASSVGGTTKNIQYF
TRBV2,.,TRBJ2-7,.,15,TGTGCCAGCAGAACCGGGACAAAAGAAACCTACGAGCAGTACTTC,CASRTGTKETYEQYF
TRBV6-5,.,TRBJ1-6,.,12,TGTGCCAGCAGTTCTCCAAATTCACCCCTCCACTTT,CASSSPNSPLHF
TRBV5-1,.,TRBJ2-5,few,11,TGCGCCAGCAGCGGGAGTGAGACCCAGTACTTC,CASSGSETQYF
TRBV19,.,TRBJ2-7,.,12,TGTGCCAGGGACAACTTTAACTACGAGCAGTACTTC,CARDNFNYEQYF
TRBV2,.,TRBJ1-6,few,13,TGTGCCAGCAGGGGGGACGGGAATTCACCCCTCCACTTT,CASRGDGNSPLHF
TRBV13,TRBD2,TRBJ2-3,.,15,TGTGCCAGCAGCACGGGACTAGCGGGGTTGGATACGCAGTATTTT,CASSTGLAGLDTQYF
TRBV5-1,TRBD1,TRBJ1-2,.,12,TGCGCCAGCGTGGGACAGGTATATGGCTACACCTTC,CASVGQVYGYTF
TRBV30,.,TRBJ1-2,.,16,TGTGCCTGGGCTGGTGCTGAAAAAGGGATTAACTATGGCTACACCTTC,CAWAGAEKGINYGYTF
TRBV7-9,TRBD1,TRBJ2-7,.,14,TGTGCCAGCAGCATGGGACAGGGTGTCCACGAGCAGTACTTC,CASSMGQGVHEQYF
TRBV2,TRBD1,TRBJ1-6,.,15,TGTGCCAGCAGCTCGATCGACAGGGATCAGTCACCCCTCCACTTT,CASSSIDRDQSPLHF
TRBV30,.,TRBJ2-2,.,13,TGTGCCTGGCGCCCCCGGCAGGTCGGGGAGCTGTTTTTT,CAWRPRQVGELFF
TRBV29-1,TRBD1,TRBJ2-2,.,14,TGCAGCGTTGACGGGACAGGGGTCACCGGGGAGCTGTTTTTT,CSVDGTGVTGELFF
TRBV9,.,TRBJ2-6,.,16,TGTGCCAGCAGCGCCAGCCAGAGTTCTGGGGCCAACGTCCTGACTTTC,CASSASQSSGANVLTF